These T cell receptor beta chains were read from a single sample in a study of persistence of HIV-infected CD4 T cells. Assay used: immunoSEQ multiplex PCR; TCRdb lists only in-frame clones, some missing. The data contain tens of thousands of clones, approximately 90% of them singletons. These receptors have no known antigen. This specimen consisted of CD4+ T cells sorted from PBMCs after roughly 17-hour stimulation, obtained from a patient who received antiretroviral therapy. Source of these receptors: an adult woman with HIV who was CMV-seropositive. CDR3s leave out the opening cysteine and the closing phenylalanine or tryptophan. Size values are once, few and many counts, or a class for expanded clones, and some rows have none.

TRBV29-1	NA	TRBJ1-2	SVDDGQGGVGYT
TRBV5-1	NA	TRBJ1-3	ASSRDRGNTIY
TRBV7-9	NA	TRBJ1-3	ASSLSTGNSGNTIY
TRBV10-1	NA	TRBJ2-2	ASRPQGLGGELF
TRBV2	NA	TRBJ1-1	ASSVIEPMNTEAF
TRBV10-1	NA	TRBJ1-2	ASSGMAGSGYT
TRBV27	NA	TRBJ2-2	ASSKNGANTGELF
TRBV5-1	once	TRBJ2-5	ASSLGGSVLGQETQY
TRBV10-3	NA	TRBJ2-3	AISVLAGVGTDTQY
TRBV10-3	NA	TRBJ1-6	AISEKAGSYNSPLH
TRBV7-4	NA	TRBJ2-7	ASSSSTGSFWDEQY
TRBV7-2	NA	TRBJ2-5	ASSLADQETQY
TRBV5-4	NA	TRBJ1-1	ASSLTVNTEAF
TRBV3-1/TRBV3-2	NA	TRBJ2-6	ASSQDKRSGANVLT
TRBV3-1/TRBV3-2	NA	TRBJ1-2	ASTRGSDYT
TRBV6-4	NA	TRBJ2-6	ASRGDRAASGANVLT
TRBV15	NA	TRBJ1-5	ATSSIRQGSGSSNQPQH
TRBV7-9	few	TRBJ2-1	ASSFRGQYNEQF
TRBV6-1	NA	TRBJ1-2	ASSEGDRAGYT
TRBV7-2	NA	TRBJ2-6	ASRQGATSSGANVLT
TRBV29-1	NA	TRBJ1-3	SVTLGGGAGNTIY
TRBV29-1	NA	TRBJ1-1	SVGGGYSTEAF
TRBV7-2	NA	TRBJ1-1	ASSFNDRGQGPNPEAF
TRBV19	NA	TRBJ2-3	ASSMTTRRTQDTQY
TRBV10-1	once	TRBJ1-1	ASSESGQFEAF
TRBV7-2	NA	TRBJ1-3	ASSMRAYSSSGNTIY
TRBV28	NA	TRBJ2-1	ASSEKGAVYNEQF
TRBV28	once	TRBJ2-6	ASSLGQLRANVLT
TRBV6-5	NA	TRBJ2-2	ASSSRGLDTGELF
TRBV25-1	NA	TRBJ1-1	ASSEPSRGYTEAF
TRBV7-6	NA	TRBJ1-1	ASSLGTGDTEAF
TRBV5-8	NA	TRBJ1-2	ASSYRVSYGYT
TRBV6-1	NA	TRBJ1-5	ASSDLSGRPQPQH
TRBV10-3	NA	TRBJ2-3	AISEFLDPSTDTQY
TRBV7-2	NA	TRBJ2-7	ASSPAPRPLSYEQY
TRBV5-1	NA	TRBJ2-1	ASSPGGDAYNEQF
TRBV28	NA	TRBJ2-7	ASRPTGGYEQY
TRBV14	NA	TRBJ1-2	ANSRRDREVESYGYT
TRBV5-1	NA	TRBJ2-5	ASSFSGRAGETQY
TRBV27	NA	TRBJ1-6	ASKGQGTSPLH
TRBV19	NA	TRBJ1-3	ASSIDQDRLRSGNTIY
TRBV5-5	NA	TRBJ1-2	ASSLTLIGQGYGYT
TRBV28	NA	TRBJ1-2	ASSPLLRGYT
TRBV6-2/TRBV6-3	NA	TRBJ2-7	ASSYPGTGGNEQY
TRBV7-2	NA	TRBJ1-1	ASSLALGTEAF
TRBV7-2	NA	TRBJ1-2	ASSPPGTHYGYT
TRBV18	once	TRBJ2-3	ASSFRVDTQY
TRBV28	NA	TRBJ1-5	ASTEPLARTQH
TRBV13	few	TRBJ2-4	ASSLRGLAKNIQY
TRBV5-8	NA	TRBJ1-5	ASSLGGSRNQPQH
TRBV24-1	NA	TRBJ2-3	ATSDLPGTSGRTDTQY
TRBV27	NA	TRBJ2-7	ASSAYRDRVYEQY